The rows below give T cell receptor beta chains drawn from one sample of a study of T-cell memory formation after mild COVID-19. One entry per CDR3 protein, called by TCRdb with MiXCR from the 5' RACE reads. This sample yields approximately 490,000 distinct CDR3 sequences, of which about a fifth are seen a single time; around an eighth belongs to the top ten. The sequenced sample consisted of PBMCs or a T cell subset sorted from them (not recorded which). The receptors derive from an adult woman who had mild COVID-19 (a few samples of this study predate the infection). Cell type and time point are not known. Both conserved end residues are trimmed from each CDR3.

v_call cdr3_aa
TRBV23-1 ASRPLDRGQETQY
TRBV20-1 SAVLLGGFTDTQY
TRBV29-1 SVSPTGGNYGYT
TRBV4-1 ASSQDYTSGRWLRYEQY
TRBV29-1 IVGDGGELF
TRBV29-1 SVVRSYDNEQF
TRBV29-1 SVGPGTGTYEQY
TRBV5-4 ASSHDRAYEQY
TRBV5-5 ASKRQTNTEAF
TRBV5-1 ASTGHLGGDTQY
TRBV7-2 ASSVLAGAVNEQF
TRBV7-9 ASSSPRGQNTEAF
TRBV19 ASSPPLAGGPDTQY
TRBV4-1 ASSRTGENTEAF
TRBV7-9 ASSFKFLDTQY
TRBV5-6 ASSLGNRGKQF
TRBV6-6 ASRKRVKGAGTEAF
TRBV5-1 ASSLYYAQQFSGNTIY
TRBV20-1 SAVGTGVGEQY
TRBV13 ASSSASGTSYEQY
TRBV10-3 AIKREGTDTQY
TRBV12-3/TRBV12-4 ASSRHRGNNEQF
TRBV6-5 ASSLIREETQY
TRBV29-1 TVPTPSRDSRTDTQY
TRBV20-1 SATLGGSSYEQY
TRBV2 ASRGSSSTDTQY
TRBV29-1 SVEPGGRDEQF
TRBV5-1 ASSSPGTGGIYREANYGYT
TRBV6-6 ASSFPGGLYGYT
TRBV18 ASSQSVGLRGTEAF
TRBV7-8 ASSYPRGRGKQETQY
TRBV20-1 SAEDSYQPQH
TRBV5-1 ASSLAATAGGRLNTEAF
TRBV12-3/TRBV12-4 ASSLGTGHGYT
TRBV12-3/TRBV12-4 ASSSSDGPYEQY
TRBV12-3/TRBV12-4 ASSFGNEKLF
TRBV20-1 SARDLGSRNEQF
TRBV7-2 ASSWGQGAGTGELF
TRBV6-1 ASSGQGEGANYGYT
TRBV20-1 SASHDNSGNTIY
TRBV7-3 ASSLRWTGLTLNLNEQF
TRBV19 ASRSDSPREQY